The present T cell receptor (beta chain) was sequenced within a study of cytomegalovirus exposure and HLA in healthy donors. As to this clone: Its specificity is not known.

The PCR ran on 60 Vbeta and 13 Jbeta primers. The method was immunoSEQ multiplex PCR; TCRdb's version includes in-frame clones alone and lacks a portion of them. The repertoire holds some 200,000 clones, with approximately 78% as singletons. Donors sampled were nominally healthy, though unrecorded immune exposures were likely. Study results and caveats: Donor immune exposure was known only as CMV serostatus. Presence/absence analyses assumed roughly uniform sequencing depth across donors. Prior analysis indicated that the majority of TCR beta V segments exhibited productivity approximately 90% or approximately 30% of the time.

The clonotype was recovered from a woman aged 50 to 65 in good health and CMV-seropositive. Specimen: PBMCs.

This CDR3 is CASSQTGTNNEQFF. The CDR3 DNA reads TGCGCCAGCAGCCAAACCGGGACAAACAATGAGCAGTTCTTC. This chain uses TRBV4-3 with TRBJ2-1, with a weak D call TRBD1 (6 bases). The germline V gene has CDR1 LGHNA and CDR2 YSLEER. This CDR3 contains 14 residues. Trimming stripped 2 bases from V and 5 bases from J, with 10 bases between.